These 5 T cell receptor beta chains originate from one sample sequenced in a study of blood T cell repertoires in COVID-19. Profiling relied on immunoSEQ multiplex PCR, and the TCRdb table lists in-frame clones only, not all of them. The sample contains about 130,000 clones, about four fifths of which appear only once. Material for sequencing was peripheral blood. The origin of the receptors is a woman aged 45-65 years with acute or convalescent COVID-19.

The CDR3 DNA reads TGTGCCACCAGTGACGCTGGACAGTCGTACAATGAGCAGTTCTTC. This translates into CATSDAGQSYNEQFF. The V call is TRBV24-1, the J call TRBJ2-1, with D perhaps matching TRBD1 (6 bases). The CDR3 consists of 15 residues. CDR1 and CDR2 from the germline V gene are KGHDR and SFDVKD. V was trimmed by 4 bases and J by 4 bases, leaving 13 bases between them.

The J gene is TRBJ1-4, the V gene TRBV19, with 7 bases matching TRBD1. V dropped 5 bases and J dropped 7; count of bases not matched to a gene: 13. The CDR3 length is 16 residues. CDR1 is LNHDA and CDR2 is SQIVND in the germline V gene (reference sequence). In DNA form, the CDR3 reads TGTGCCAGTAGTCGGTCAACGGACAGGCCAAGTGAAAAACTGTTTTTT. Translating it yields CASSRSTDRPSEKLFF.

The chain joins TRBV19 to TRBJ2-1; 7 bases line up with TRBD2. The CDR3 runs 16 residues. From germline, CDR1 is LNHDA and CDR2 SQIVND (reference sequence). The V segment lost 6 bases and the J segment 7 bases; nucleotides outside the gene matches: 15. CDR3 sequence reads: CASSLTTSAWQNEQFF. CDR3 DNA sequence: TGTGCCAGTAGCCTCACCACTAGCGCCTGGCAGAATGAGCAGTTCTTC.

The chain has TRBV5-8 and TRBJ1-5, with 7 positions matching TRBD1. The J segment lost 4 bases and the V segment lost 0 bases, leaving 7 bases of the junction unmatched. The germline CDR1 and CDR2 sequences are SGHTS and YDEGEE. The CDR3 covers 16 residues. CDR3 protein: CASSLGQGGGNQPQHF. In DNA, the CDR3 is TGTGCCAGCAGCTTGGGACAGGGAGGTGGTAATCAGCCCCAGCATTTT.

The chain is built from TRBV30 and TRBJ1-1; perhaps TRBD1 as D (6 bases). The CDR3 is made up of 14 amino acids. The germline V gene encodes CDR1 GTSNPN and CDR2 SVGIG (reference sequence). V was shortened by 8 bases and J by 1 base, with 17 bases between the two germline ends. CDR3 bases: TGTGCCCTGGGCCTCGGACAGCGGAACACTGAAGCTTTCTTT. It specifies CALGLGQRNTEAFF.